The sequence of this TCR beta chain was determined in a study of blood T cell repertoires in COVID-19. The assay was immunoSEQ multiplex PCR, and TCRdb's table has in-frame clones only and misses some. Here the sample spans fewer than 300,000 clones, roughly 90% being singletons. V was trimmed by 2 bases and J by 5 bases, leaving 12 bases between them. CDR1 and CDR2 (germline): SNHLY, FYNNEI. This CDR3 contains 14 residues. The origin of this receptor is a woman in her twenties or thirties who had recovered from COVID-19. What was sequenced was PBMCs or T cells enriched from blood (not recorded which). This chain connects TRBV2 to TRBJ1-1; weak D call: TRBD1 (5 bases). CDR3 sequence: CASSERSRGTEAFF. The CDR3 nucleotides read TGTGCCAGCAGTGAAAGATCAAGGGGTACTGAAGCTTTCTTT.